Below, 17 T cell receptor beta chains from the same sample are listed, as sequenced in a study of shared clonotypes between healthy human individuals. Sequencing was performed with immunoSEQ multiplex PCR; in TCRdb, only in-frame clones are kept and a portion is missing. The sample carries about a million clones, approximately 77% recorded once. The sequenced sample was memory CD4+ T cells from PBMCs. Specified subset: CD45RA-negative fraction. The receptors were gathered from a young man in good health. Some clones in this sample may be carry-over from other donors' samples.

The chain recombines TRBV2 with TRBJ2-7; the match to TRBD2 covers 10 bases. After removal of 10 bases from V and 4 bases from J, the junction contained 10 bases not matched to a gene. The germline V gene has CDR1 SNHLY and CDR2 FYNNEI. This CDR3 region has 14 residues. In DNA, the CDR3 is TGTGCCACCCCGAAACTAGCGGGAATGTACGAGCAGTACTTC. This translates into CATPKLAGMYEQYF.

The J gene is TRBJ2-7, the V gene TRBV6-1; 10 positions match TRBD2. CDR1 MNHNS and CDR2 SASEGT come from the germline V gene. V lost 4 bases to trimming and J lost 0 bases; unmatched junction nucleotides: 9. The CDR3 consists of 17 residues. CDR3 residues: CASSANSGRMRSYEQYF. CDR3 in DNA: TGTGCCAGCAGTGCGAATAGCGGGAGGATGCGCTCCTACGAGCAGTACTTC.

DNA of the CDR3: TGCGCCAGTCGAGCGGGATTAGGAAACGGGGAGCTGTTTTTT. Its translation is CASRAGLGNGELFF. The rearrangement joins TRBV5-1 to TRBJ2-2; 7 nucleotides agree with TRBD2. The CDR3 runs to 14 residues. The germline V gene encodes CDR1 SGHRS and CDR2 YFSETQ. V was clipped by 8 bases and J by 7 bases; unmatched bases: 11. Supplemented by reference TRBV5-1 and TRBJ2-2, the full variable domain reads KAGVTQTPRYLIKTRGQQVTLSCSPISGHRSVSWYQQTPGQGLQFLFEYFSETQRNKGNFPGRFSGRQFSNSRSEMNVSTLELGDSALYLCASRAGLGNGELFFGEGSRLTVL.

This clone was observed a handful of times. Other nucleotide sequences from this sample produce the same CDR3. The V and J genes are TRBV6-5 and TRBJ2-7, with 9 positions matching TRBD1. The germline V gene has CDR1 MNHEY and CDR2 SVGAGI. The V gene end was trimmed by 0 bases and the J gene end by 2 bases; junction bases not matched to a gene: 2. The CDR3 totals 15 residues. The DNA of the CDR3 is TGTGCCAGCAGTTACTCGGGACAGGGCACCTACGAGCAGTACTTC. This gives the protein CASSYSGQGTYEQYF.

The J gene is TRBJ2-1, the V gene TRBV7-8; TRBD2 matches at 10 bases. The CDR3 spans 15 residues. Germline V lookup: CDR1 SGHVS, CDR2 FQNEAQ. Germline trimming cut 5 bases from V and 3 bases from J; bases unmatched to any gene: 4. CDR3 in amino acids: CASSRTSGVYNEQFF. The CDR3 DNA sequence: TGTGCCAGCAGCCGGACTAGCGGAGTCTACAATGAGCAGTTCTTC.

The CDR3 sequence is CATSFIEAFF. The CDR3 region has the DNA TGTGCAACCTCCTTTATTGAAGCTTTCTTT. The rearrangement uses TRBV28 and TRBJ1-1; the D is unclear. Germline-derived CDR1 and CDR2 are MDHEN and SYDVKM. This CDR3 is built from 10 residues.

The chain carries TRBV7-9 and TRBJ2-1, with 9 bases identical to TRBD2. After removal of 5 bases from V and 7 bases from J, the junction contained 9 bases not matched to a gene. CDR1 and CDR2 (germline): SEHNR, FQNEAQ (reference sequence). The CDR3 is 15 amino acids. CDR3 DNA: TGTGCCAGCAGCACTCCGGGACTAGCAGTGAATGAGCAGTTCTTC. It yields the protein CASSTPGLAVNEQFF.

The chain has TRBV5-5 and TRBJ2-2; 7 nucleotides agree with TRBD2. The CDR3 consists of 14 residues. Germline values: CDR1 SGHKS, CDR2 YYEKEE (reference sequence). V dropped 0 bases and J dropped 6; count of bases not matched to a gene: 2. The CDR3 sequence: CASSLVLAAGELFF. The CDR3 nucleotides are TGTGCCAGCAGCTTGGTTCTAGCGGCCGGGGAGCTGTTTTTT.

CDR3 residues: CASSLTLVGGYTF. The CDR3 nucleotides read TGCGCCAGCAGCCTGACCTTAGTCGGAGGCTACACCTTC. The J gene is TRBJ1-2, the V gene TRBV4-3; the D is unclear. CDR1 is LGHNA and CDR2 is YSLEER in the germline V gene. V lost 4 bases, J lost 8 bases, and 14 bases lay in between. The CDR3 covers 13 residues.

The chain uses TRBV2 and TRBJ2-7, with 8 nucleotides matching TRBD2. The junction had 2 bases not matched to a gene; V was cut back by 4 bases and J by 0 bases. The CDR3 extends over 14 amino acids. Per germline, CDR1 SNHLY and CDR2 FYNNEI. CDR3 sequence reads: CASSVREDSYEQYF. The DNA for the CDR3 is TGTGCCAGCAGTGTGCGGGAGGACTCCTACGAGCAGTACTTC.

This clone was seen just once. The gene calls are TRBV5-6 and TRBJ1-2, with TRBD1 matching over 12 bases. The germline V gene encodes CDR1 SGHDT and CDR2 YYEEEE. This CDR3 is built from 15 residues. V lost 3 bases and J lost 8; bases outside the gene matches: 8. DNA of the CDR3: TGTGCCAGCAGCTCGGGACAGGGGGCGAGGGAAGGCTACACCTTC. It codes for CASSSGQGAREGYTF.

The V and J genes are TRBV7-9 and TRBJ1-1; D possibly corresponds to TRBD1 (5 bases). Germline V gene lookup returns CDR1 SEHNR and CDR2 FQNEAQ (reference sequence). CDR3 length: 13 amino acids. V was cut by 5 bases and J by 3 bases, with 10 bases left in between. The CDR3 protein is CASSRGTYTEAFF. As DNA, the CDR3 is TGTGCCAGCAGCAGAGGGACCTACACTGAAGCTTTCTTT.

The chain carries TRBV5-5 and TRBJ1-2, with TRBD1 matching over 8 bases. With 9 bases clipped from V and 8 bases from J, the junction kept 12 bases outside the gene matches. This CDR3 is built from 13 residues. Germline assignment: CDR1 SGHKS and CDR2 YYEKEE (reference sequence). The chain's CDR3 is CATSGQGLEGYTF. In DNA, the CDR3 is TGTGCCACCAGTGGACAGGGCCTCGAGGGCTACACCTTC.

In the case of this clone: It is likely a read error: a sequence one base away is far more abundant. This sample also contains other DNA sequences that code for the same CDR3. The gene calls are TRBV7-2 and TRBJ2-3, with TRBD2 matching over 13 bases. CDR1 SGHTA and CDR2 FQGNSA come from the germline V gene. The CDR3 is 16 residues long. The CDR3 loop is CASSKRTSGSTDTQYF. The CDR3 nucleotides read TGTGCCAGCAGCAAGAGGACTAGCGGGAGCACAGATACGCAGTACTTT. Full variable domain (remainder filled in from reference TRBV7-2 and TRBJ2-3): GAGVSQSPSNKVTEKGKDVELRCDPISGHTALYWYRQSLGQGLEFLIYFQGNSAPDKSGLPSDRFSAERTGGSVSTLTIQRTQQEDSAVYLCASSKRTSGSTDTQYFGPGTRLTVL.

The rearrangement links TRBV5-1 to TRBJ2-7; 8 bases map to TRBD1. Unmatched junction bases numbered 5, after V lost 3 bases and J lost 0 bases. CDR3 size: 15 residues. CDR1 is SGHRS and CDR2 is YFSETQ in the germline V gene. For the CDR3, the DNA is TGCGCCAGCAGCTGGGGGACAGGAATCTCCTACGAGCAGTACTTC. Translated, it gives CASSWGTGISYEQYF.

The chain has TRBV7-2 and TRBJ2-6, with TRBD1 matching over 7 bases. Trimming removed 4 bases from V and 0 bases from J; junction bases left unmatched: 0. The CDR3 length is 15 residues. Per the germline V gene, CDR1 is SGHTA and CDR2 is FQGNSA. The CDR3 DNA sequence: TGTGCCAGCAGCTACAGGGGCTCTGGGGCCAACGTCCTGACTTTC. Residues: CASSYRGSGANVLTF.

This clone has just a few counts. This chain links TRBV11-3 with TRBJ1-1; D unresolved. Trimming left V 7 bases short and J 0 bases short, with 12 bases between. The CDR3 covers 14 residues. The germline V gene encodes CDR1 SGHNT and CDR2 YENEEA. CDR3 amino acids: CASTHVVMNTEAFF. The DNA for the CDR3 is TGTGCCAGCACCCATGTTGTCATGAACACTGAAGCTTTCTTT.